A few counts support the clone carrying this TCR beta chain. The sample is drawn from a study of human T cells and chemical hapten exposure. Across the whole study: Slight differences in pooled library volume were the main source of varying TCR yields across samples.

This CDR3 has 14 amino acids. Deletions cut 7 bases from V and 12 bases from J, with 22 bases between. TCRdb independently ran MiXCR on the RACE reads; one entry per CDR3 protein. Altogether roughly 200,000 distinct CDR3 sequences are present, around a quarter being singletons, with the ten largest covering over 2%. The time point was: patch test 3, about 24 weeks after DPC sensitization. Treatment here: therapeutic diphenylcyclopropenone sensitization with weekly scalp DPC. People who gave samples had alopecia, were 18 to 70 years old, and were suitable for DPC. Unseparated into fractions, whole blood served as the source from which total RNA was extracted.

The chain is built from TRBV12-3 or TRBV12-4 and TRBJ2-1; tentative D call: TRBD1 (5 bases). This TCR was sampled from a woman aged 40 to 55 with alopecia areata. Some clones in this sample may be carry-over from other donors' samples. The specimen was whole blood, collected in connection with sensitization to the hapten diphenylcyclopropenone (DPC). The CDR3, as DNA: TGTGCCAGCACCCAGTTTGTTCAGGGATCAAGGCAGTTCTTC. Protein product: CASTQFVQGSRQFF.